This T cell receptor beta chain originates from a study of T cell responses to AZD1222 COVID-19 vaccine. Study overall: Investigators merged groups given second doses at roughly 4 or roughly 12 weeks. Regarding the study as a whole: Variant regions that are unmutated are reportedly the target of nearly half of spike-specific TCRs. It should be noted that donors were predominantly white British and more often female, and clonal diversity was possibly underestimated. Spike was spanned by vaccine-associated CD4 TCRs, with dominance at 160-218 and 743-854.

Some clones are missing from TCRdb's copy, which holds only in-frame ones; the method was immunoSEQ multiplex PCR. The repertoire consists of approximately 79,000 clones, with over 70% occurring once and the leading ten covering 16%. This CDR3 has 12 residues. V dropped 5 bases and J dropped 9; count of bases not matched to a gene: 6. As concerns this clone: The antigen is not known.

The source is an adult in good health. V usage is TRBV12-3 or TRBV12-4 and J usage is TRBJ2-5, with 7 bases matching TRBD2. The sequenced sample was peripheral blood, obtained on day 0 of AZD1222 vaccination. CDR3 sequence reads: CASSGRVGAQYF. The CDR3 DNA is TGTGCCAGCAGTGGGAGGGTTGGTGCCCAGTACTTC.